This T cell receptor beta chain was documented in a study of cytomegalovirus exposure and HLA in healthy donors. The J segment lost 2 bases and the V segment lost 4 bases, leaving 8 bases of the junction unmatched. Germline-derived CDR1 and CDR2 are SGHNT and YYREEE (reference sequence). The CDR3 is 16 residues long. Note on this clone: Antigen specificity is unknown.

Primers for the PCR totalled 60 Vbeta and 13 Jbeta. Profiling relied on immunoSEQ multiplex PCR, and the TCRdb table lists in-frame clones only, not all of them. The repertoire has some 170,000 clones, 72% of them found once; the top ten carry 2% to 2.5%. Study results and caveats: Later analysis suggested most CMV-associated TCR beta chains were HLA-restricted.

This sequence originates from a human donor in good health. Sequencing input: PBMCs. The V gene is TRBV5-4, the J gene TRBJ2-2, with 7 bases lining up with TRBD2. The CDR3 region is CASSPRTSVNTGELFF. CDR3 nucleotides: TGTGCCAGCAGCCCACGCACTAGCGTCAACACCGGGGAGCTGTTTTTT.